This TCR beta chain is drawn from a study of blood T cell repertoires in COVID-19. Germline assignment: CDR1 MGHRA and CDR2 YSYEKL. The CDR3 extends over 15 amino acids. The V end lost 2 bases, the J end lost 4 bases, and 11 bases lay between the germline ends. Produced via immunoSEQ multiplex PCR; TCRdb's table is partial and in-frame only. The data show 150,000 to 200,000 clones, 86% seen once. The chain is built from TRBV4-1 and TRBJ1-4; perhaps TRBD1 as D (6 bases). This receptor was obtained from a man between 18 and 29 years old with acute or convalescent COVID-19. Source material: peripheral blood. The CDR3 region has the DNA TGCGCCAGCAGCCAAACAGGGATTGTTAATGAAAAACTGTTTTTT. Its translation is CASSQTGIVNEKLFF.